Below are 28 T cell receptor beta chains sequenced from a single sample in a study of blood T cells in healthy people across ages. Then a second PCR, running roughly 7 to 11 cycles, was carried out with a sample-barcoded 5' primer and a J-beta primer mix. TCRdb used MiXCR to reprocess the 5' RACE reads, holding one entry per CDR3 protein. The sample shows some 1,500,000 distinct CDR3 sequences, 35% to 45% of them seen only once. The sample was blood. The source of these receptors is a woman aged 18-35 years in good health.

This clonotype was picked up a small number of times. The rearrangement links TRBV24-1 to TRBJ2-1; TRBD1 aligns across 11 bases. The germline gives CDR1 KGHDR, CDR2 SFDVKD. The CDR3 runs 16 residues. Losses at the gene ends were 3 bases for V and 9 bases for J; bases not matched to a gene: 9. In nucleotides, the CDR3 is TGTGCCACCAGTGATCGGACAGGGGGCAAGACGGGTGAGCAGTTCTTC. Protein: CATSDRTGGKTGEQFF.

This sequence joins TRBV24-1 and TRBJ1-2; D ambiguous. The CDR3 totals 17 residues. Trimming left V 1 base short and J 5 bases short, with 19 bases between. Germline V lookup: CDR1 KGHDR, CDR2 SFDVKD. This chain's CDR3 is CATSDLRRQERRYGYTF. The CDR3 coding sequence is TGTGCCACCAGTGATTTAAGGAGGCAGGAGAGGAGGTATGGCTACACCTTC.

The V gene is TRBV6-1, the J gene TRBJ2-5; 8 positions agree with TRBD2. V was clipped by 6 bases and J by 4 bases; unmatched bases: 10. The CDR3 consists of 15 residues. Germline values: CDR1 MNHNS, CDR2 SASEGT. For the CDR3, the DNA is TGTGCCAGCAGAGGATCAAGGCTAGCGGGAGAGACCCAGTACTTC. This sequence encodes CASRGSRLAGETQYF.

The chain carries TRBV5-1 and TRBJ2-1; D perhaps matches TRBD2 (6 bases). From germline, CDR1 is SGHRS and CDR2 YFSETQ. The CDR3 spans 13 residues. Trimming stripped 1 base from V and 8 bases from J, with 10 bases between. Written as DNA, the CDR3 is TGCGCCAGCAGCTTGCTCGCTAGCGATGAGCAGTTCTTC. Protein sequence: CASSLLASDEQFF.

This clonotype came up a few times. The chain carries TRBV11-3 and TRBJ2-5; D ambiguous. The tail of the sequence fits TRBJ2-7 better, so the J call may be wrong. Germline-derived CDR1 and CDR2 are SGHNT and YENEEA. The CDR3 totals 13 residues. The CDR3 sequence: CASSSRLGNEQYF. The CDR3 DNA is TGTGCCAGCAGCTCGAGACTGGGAAACGAGCAGTACTTC.

In this sample, this clonotype turned up a few times. The chain recombines TRBV10-3 with TRBJ2-3; possibly TRBD2 for D (6 bases). V gave up 2 bases and J gave up 6 bases, with 12 bases separating them. The germline gives CDR1 ENHRY, CDR2 SYGVKD. The CDR3 consists of 14 residues. CDR3 nucleotides: TGTGCCATCAGTGAGAACCGGGACTTGGATACGCAGTATTTT. Translation: CAISENRDLDTQYF.

V usage is TRBV15 and J usage is TRBJ2-4; D is undetermined. Germline values: CDR1 LNHNV, CDR2 YYDKDF (reference sequence). Trimming took off 3 bases at V and 2 bases at J, with 11 bases between the two ends. The CDR3 covers 15 residues. CDR3 amino acids: CATSSLLMPKNIQYF. DNA of the CDR3: TGTGCCACCAGCAGCCTACTCATGCCCAAAAACATTCAGTACTTC.

This clonotype turned up a few times. CDR3 sequence (DNA): TGTGCCAGCAGTGGCGGGCAGAACGCTGAAAAACTGTTTTTT. Translation gives CASSGGQNAEKLFF. This chain connects TRBV2 to TRBJ1-4; D remains unclear. Germline-derived CDR1 and CDR2 are SNHLY and FYNNEI. The V end was cut by 4 bases, the J end by 7 bases, with 13 bases between. The CDR3 extends over 14 amino acids.

This clonotype was seen more than once but under ten times. The chain is built from TRBV7-9 and TRBJ1-3; D gene uncertain. This CDR3 spans 12 amino acids. V was shortened by 7 bases and J by 4 bases, with 8 bases between the two germline ends. Germline-derived CDR1 and CDR2 are SEHNR and FQNEAQ (reference sequence). The CDR3 DNA reads as TGTGCCAGCATCACGGGAGGAAACACCATATATTTT. Translating gives CASITGGNTIYF.

The chain carries TRBV15 and TRBJ1-2; 7 positions agree with TRBD1. Germline V gives CDR1 LNHNV, CDR2 YYDKDF (reference sequence). This CDR3 contains 15 residues. With V trimmed by 4 bases and J by 0 bases, 5 bases remained unmatched. The CDR3 loop reads CATSKGQLANYGYTF. In nucleotides, the CDR3 is TGTGCCACCAGCAAGGGACAGTTAGCTAACTATGGCTACACCTTC. Full variable domain (remainder filled in from reference TRBV15 and TRBJ1-2): DAMVIQNPRYQVTQFGKPVTLSCSQTLNHNVMYWYQQKSSQAPKLLFHYYDKDFNNEADTPDNFQSRRPNTSFCFLDIRSPGLGDTAMYLCATSKGQLANYGYTFGSGTRLTVV.

This sequence joins TRBV6-1 and TRBJ2-3; D is possibly TRBD2 (6 bases). The ends were cut back, 5 bases at V and 2 bases at J, with 14 bases in the middle. The CDR3 consists of 15 residues. CDR1 and CDR2 (germline): MNHNS, SASEGT. CDR3 amino acids: CASSRLGFNTDTQYF. The CDR3 nucleotides read TGTGCCAGCAGTCGACTAGGTTTTAACACAGATACGCAGTATTTT.

Written as DNA, the CDR3 is TGTGCCAGCAGTTTAACGCTCGACTACAATGAGCAGTTCTTC. Translated: CASSLTLDYNEQFF. The V call is TRBV28, the J call TRBJ2-1; D gene unclear. V gave up 2 bases and J gave up 3 bases, with 8 bases separating them. The CDR3 has 14 residues. The germline V gene has CDR1 MDHEN and CDR2 SYDVKM.

The chain couples TRBV11-2 to TRBJ1-5, with 7 bases lining up with TRBD1. Germline CDR1 reads SGHAT; CDR2 reads FQNNGV. With 2 bases clipped from V and 2 bases from J, the junction kept 9 bases outside the gene matches. This CDR3 contains 17 residues. The CDR3 protein is CASSLTPYRGGNQPQHF. CDR3 nucleotide sequence: TGTGCCAGCAGCTTAACCCCTTACAGGGGTGGCAATCAGCCCCAGCATTTT.

This chain joins TRBV11-2 and TRBJ2-7, with D hard to call. With 0 bases removed from V and 5 bases from J, the gap between germline ends came to 11 bases. Germline loops: CDR1 SGHAT, CDR2 FQNNGV. This CDR3 contains 14 residues. The CDR3 protein is CASSLEPGRNEQYF. The DNA for the CDR3 is TGTGCCAGCAGCTTAGAACCTGGACGGAACGAGCAGTACTTC.

This rearrangement joins TRBV15 to TRBJ1-4, with D possibly being TRBD1 (5 bases). The CDR3 totals 15 residues. Germline V gene data show CDR1 as LNHNV and CDR2 as YYDKDF (reference sequence). Between the trimmed V and J ends, which lost 2 bases and 4 bases, there was a span of 11 bases. The CDR3 sequence: CATSRTWDLNEKLFF. CDR3 bases: TGTGCCACCAGCAGAACTTGGGACCTTAATGAAAAACTGTTTTTT. The variable domain in full, with the rest retrieved from reference TRBV15 and TRBJ1-4, is DAMVIQNPRYQVTQFGKPVTLSCSQTLNHNVMYWYQQKSSQAPKLLFHYYDKDFNNEADTPDNFQSRRPNTSFCFLDIRSPGLGDTAMYLCATSRTWDLNEKLFFGSGTQLSVL.

The J gene is TRBJ2-7, the V gene TRBV27; TRBD2 matches at 8 bases. Germline trimming cut 4 bases from V and 3 bases from J; bases unmatched to any gene: 5. This CDR3 has 14 amino acids. CDR1 is MNHEY and CDR2 is SMNVEV in the germline V gene (reference sequence). The CDR3 DNA reads TGTGCCAGCAGTTGGAGCGGGAGTAGCTACGAGCAGTACTTC. Translating gives CASSWSGSSYEQYF.

This chain connects TRBV5-1 to TRBJ1-1; a weak D match, TRBD1 (5 bases). The CDR3 spans 14 residues. The V end was cut by 1 base, the J end by 1 base, with 8 bases between. Germline V lookup: CDR1 SGHRS, CDR2 YFSETQ. CDR3 DNA sequence: TGCGCCAGCAGCTTGTGGACACCGAACACTGAAGCTTTCTTT. This gives the protein CASSLWTPNTEAFF. The whole variable domain, filled in from reference TRBV5-1 and TRBJ1-1, reads KAGVTQTPRYLIKTRGQQVTLSCSPISGHRSVSWYQQTPGQGLQFLFEYFSETQRNKGNFPGRFSGRQFSNSRSEMNVSTLELGDSALYLCASSLWTPNTEAFFGQGTRLTVV.

The gene calls are TRBV20-1 and TRBJ1-2, with D maybe TRBD1 (5 bases). Trimming took off 1 base at V and 3 bases at J, with 9 bases between the two ends. CDR3 length: 13 amino acids. CDR1 is DFQATT, CDR2 SNEGSKA, per germline (reference sequence). The CDR3 sequence: CSARGGGDYGYTF. The CDR3 region has the DNA TGCAGTGCTAGAGGGGGGGGAGACTATGGCTACACCTTC.

This chain uses TRBV7-2 with TRBJ1-2; 9 nucleotides align to TRBD1. The V gene's germline CDR1 is SGHTA and CDR2 FQGNSA. The V and J ends lost 4 bases and 3 bases, in that order; junction bases with no gene match: 21. The CDR3 covers 20 residues. This chain's CDR3 is CASSSGALGTGGSPYYGYTF. CDR3 sequence (DNA): TGTGCCAGCAGCTCCGGAGCCCTCGGTACAGGGGGCTCCCCCTACTATGGCTACACCTTC. The variable domain in full, completed from reference TRBV7-2 and TRBJ1-2, reads GAGVSQSPSNKVTEKGKDVELRCDPISGHTALYWYRQSLGQGLEFLIYFQGNSAPDKSGLPSDRFSAERTGGSVSTLTIQRTQQEDSAVYLCASSSGALGTGGSPYYGYTFGSGTRLTVV.

As regards this clonotype: This may stem from a read error, because a much larger clone lies one nucleotide away. The genes are TRBV7-6 and TRBJ2-5; TRBD2 matches at 14 bases. V lost 5 bases, J lost 11 bases, and 10 bases stayed unmatched. Per germline, CDR1 SGHVS and CDR2 FNYEAQ. The CDR3 has 15 residues. CDR3 region: CASSPGLAGVYGQYF. The CDR3 coding sequence is TGTGCCAGCAGCCCGGGACTAGCGGGGGTCTACGGGCAGTACTTC.

Concerning this clonotype itself: With a much larger clone just one base away, this may be a read error. The chain couples TRBV20-1 to TRBJ2-1; TRBD2 is a possible D gene (5 bases). The germline V gene has CDR1 DFQATT and CDR2 SNEGSKA (reference sequence). CDR3 length: 14 amino acids. The DNA for the CDR3 is TGCAGTGCTCCCCACACGGGGTCCTACAATGGGCAGTTCTTC. This encodes CSAPHTGSYNGQFF.

V and J are TRBV6-2 or TRBV6-3 and TRBJ1-2; D is possibly TRBD1 (6 bases). This CDR3 region has 13 residues. V was cut by 7 bases and J by 8 bases, with 17 bases left in between. Germline assignment: CDR1 MNHEY and CDR2 SVGEGT. The CDR3 sequence is CASNDFRGGGYTF. CDR3 bases: TGTGCCAGCAATGACTTCAGGGGAGGCGGCTACACCTTC.

The chain links TRBV27 to TRBJ1-1, with TRBD1 matching 8 bases. This CDR3 region has 13 residues. Trimming at V came to 2 bases and at J to 6 bases, leaving 2 bases not matched to a gene. Germline CDR1 is MNHEY and CDR2 is SMNVEV (reference sequence). CDR3 in DNA: TGTGCCAGCAGTTTACAGGGGGCGGCTGAAGCTTTCTTT. This encodes CASSLQGAAEAFF.

This clonotype was seen a handful of times. The gene calls are TRBV9 and TRBJ2-1; D gene ambiguous. The CDR3 is 14 residues long. Looked up from germline, CDR1 is SGDLS and CDR2 is YYNGEE. V was pared by 0 bases and J by 1 base, with 5 bases between. The chain's CDR3 is CASSVGLSYNEQFF. Written as DNA, the CDR3 is TGTGCCAGCAGCGTAGGCTTATCCTACAATGAGCAGTTCTTC.

The rearrangement uses TRBV20-1 and TRBJ1-1; D not certain. The CDR3 covers 12 residues. Germline CDR1 DFQATT, CDR2 SNEGSKA (reference sequence). V shed 1 base and J shed 4 bases, with 7 bases lying between them. The CDR3 sequence: CSARVRGTEAFF. The DNA for the CDR3 is TGCAGTGCTAGAGTTCGGGGCACTGAAGCTTTCTTT.

Of note for this clonotype: The junction shows a germline mismatch at one end, possibly a read error. The chain links TRBV6-1 to TRBJ1-6, with D hard to call. CDR3 length: 12 amino acids. The germline gives CDR1 MNHNS, CDR2 SASEGT. CDR3 DNA: TGTGCCAGCAGTGAATGGGGATCACCCCCCCACTTT. Translation: CASSEWGSPPHF.

This rearrangement joins TRBV16 to TRBJ2-3; 9 bases map to TRBD2. Unmatched junction bases numbered 8, after V lost 4 bases and J lost 3 bases. This CDR3 is built from 16 residues. CDR1 is KGHSY, CDR2 FQNENV, per germline. The CDR3 nucleotides read TGTGCCAGCAGCCCCCTCGCTAGCGGGGCTACAGATACGCAGTATTTT. Its translation: CASSPLASGATDTQYF. Variable domain in full (rest from reference TRBV16 and TRBJ2-3): GEEVAQTPKHLVRGEGQKAKLYCAPIKGHSYVFWYQQVLKNEFKFLISFQNENVFDETGMPKERFSAKCLPNSPCSLEIQATKLEDSAVYFCASSPLASGATDTQYFGPGTRLTVL.

The chain uses TRBV20-1 and TRBJ2-2; 14 positions match TRBD2. Germline loops: CDR1 DFQATT, CDR2 SNEGSKA (reference sequence). The V gene end was trimmed by 4 bases and the J gene end by 8 bases; junction bases not matched to a gene: 9. CDR3 length equals 16 residues. The CDR3 region is CSATRTGTSGSGELFF. CDR3 sequence (DNA): TGCAGTGCTACGCGAACCGGGACTAGCGGGAGTGGGGAGCTGTTTTTT.